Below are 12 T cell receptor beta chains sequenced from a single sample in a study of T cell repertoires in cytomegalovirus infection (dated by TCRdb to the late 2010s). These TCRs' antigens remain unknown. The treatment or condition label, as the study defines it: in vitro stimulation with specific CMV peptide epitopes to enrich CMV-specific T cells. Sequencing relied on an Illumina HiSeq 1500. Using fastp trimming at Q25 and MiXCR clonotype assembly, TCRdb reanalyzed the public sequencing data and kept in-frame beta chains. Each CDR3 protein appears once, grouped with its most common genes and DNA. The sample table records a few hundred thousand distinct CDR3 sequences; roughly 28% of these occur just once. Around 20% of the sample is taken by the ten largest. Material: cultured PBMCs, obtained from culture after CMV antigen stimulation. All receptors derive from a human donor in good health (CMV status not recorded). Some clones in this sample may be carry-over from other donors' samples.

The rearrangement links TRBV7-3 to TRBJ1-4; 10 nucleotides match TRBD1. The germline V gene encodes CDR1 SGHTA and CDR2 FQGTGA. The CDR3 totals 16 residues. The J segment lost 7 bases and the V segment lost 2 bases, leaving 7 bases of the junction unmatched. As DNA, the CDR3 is TGTGCCAGCAGCTTAGCCCCCGGGACAGGGGTTGAAAAACTGTTTTTT. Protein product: CASSLAPGTGVEKLFF.

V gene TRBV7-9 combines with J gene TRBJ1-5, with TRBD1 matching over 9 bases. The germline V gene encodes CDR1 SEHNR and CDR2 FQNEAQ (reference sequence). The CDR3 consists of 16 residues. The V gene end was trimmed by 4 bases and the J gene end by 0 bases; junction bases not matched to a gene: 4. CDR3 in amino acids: CASSSTGGYSNQPQHF. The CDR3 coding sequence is TGTGCCAGCAGCTCAACAGGGGGCTATAGCAATCAGCCCCAGCATTTT.

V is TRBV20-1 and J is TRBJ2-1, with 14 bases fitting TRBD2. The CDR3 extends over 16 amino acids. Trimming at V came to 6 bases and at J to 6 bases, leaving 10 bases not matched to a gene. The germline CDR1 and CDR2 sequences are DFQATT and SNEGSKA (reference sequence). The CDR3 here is CSASGLAGVTTNEQFF. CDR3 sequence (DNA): TGCAGTGCGTCGGGACTAGCGGGGGTCACAACCAATGAGCAGTTCTTC.

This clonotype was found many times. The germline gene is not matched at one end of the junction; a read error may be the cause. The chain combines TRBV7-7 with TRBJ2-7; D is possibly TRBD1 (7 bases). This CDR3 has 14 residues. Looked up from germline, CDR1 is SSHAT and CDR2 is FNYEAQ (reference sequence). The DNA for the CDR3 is TGTGCTAGCAGCTTAGCAGGCCAGGGGGGCGAGCAGTACTTC. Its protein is CASSLAGQGGEQYF.

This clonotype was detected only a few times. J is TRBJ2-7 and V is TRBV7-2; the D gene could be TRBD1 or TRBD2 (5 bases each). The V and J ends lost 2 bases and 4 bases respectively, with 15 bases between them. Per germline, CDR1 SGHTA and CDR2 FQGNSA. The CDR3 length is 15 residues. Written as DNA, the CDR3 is TGTGCCAGCAGCTTAAGTGGGGGATCTCGATACGAGCAGTACTTC. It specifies CASSLSGGSRYEQYF.

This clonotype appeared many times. CDR3 residues: CASSLWGSGEVQFF. CDR3 coding DNA: TGTGCCAGCAGCCTTTGGGGCTCCGGTGAAGTGCAGTTCTTC. The chain carries TRBV7-2 and TRBJ2-1; D might be TRBD1 (5 bases). Trimming left V 5 bases short and J 12 bases short, with 20 bases between. CDR3 size: 14 residues. CDR1 and CDR2 (germline): SGHTA, FQGNSA.

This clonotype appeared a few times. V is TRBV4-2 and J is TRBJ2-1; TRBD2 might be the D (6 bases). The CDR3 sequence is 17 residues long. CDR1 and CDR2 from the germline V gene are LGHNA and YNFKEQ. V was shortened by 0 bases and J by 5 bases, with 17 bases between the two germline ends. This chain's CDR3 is CASSQDSEGLRDNEQFF. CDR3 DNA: TGTGCCAGCAGCCAAGATTCGGAGGGGCTCAGGGACAATGAGCAGTTCTTC.

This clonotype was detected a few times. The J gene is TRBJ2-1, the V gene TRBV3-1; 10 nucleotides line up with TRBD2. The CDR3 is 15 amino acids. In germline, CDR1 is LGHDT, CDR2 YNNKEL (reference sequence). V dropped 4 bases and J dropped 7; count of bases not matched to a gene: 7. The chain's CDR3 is CASSLAGGSGNEQFF. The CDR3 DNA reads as TGTGCCAGCAGCCTAGCGGGAGGTTCGGGAAATGAGCAGTTCTTC.

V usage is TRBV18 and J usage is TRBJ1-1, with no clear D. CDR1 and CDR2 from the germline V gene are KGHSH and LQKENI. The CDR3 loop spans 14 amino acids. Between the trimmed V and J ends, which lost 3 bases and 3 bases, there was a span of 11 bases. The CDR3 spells CASSPTREYTEAFF. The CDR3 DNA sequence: TGTGCCAGCTCACCTACTCGGGAGTACACTGAAGCTTTCTTT.

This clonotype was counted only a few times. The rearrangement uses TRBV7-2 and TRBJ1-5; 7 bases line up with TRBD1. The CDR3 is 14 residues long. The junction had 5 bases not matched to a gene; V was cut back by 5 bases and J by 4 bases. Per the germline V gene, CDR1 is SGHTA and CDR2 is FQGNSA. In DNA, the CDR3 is TGTGCCAGCAGCCCCTTGACAGGGAATCAGCCCCAGCATTTT. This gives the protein CASSPLTGNQPQHF.

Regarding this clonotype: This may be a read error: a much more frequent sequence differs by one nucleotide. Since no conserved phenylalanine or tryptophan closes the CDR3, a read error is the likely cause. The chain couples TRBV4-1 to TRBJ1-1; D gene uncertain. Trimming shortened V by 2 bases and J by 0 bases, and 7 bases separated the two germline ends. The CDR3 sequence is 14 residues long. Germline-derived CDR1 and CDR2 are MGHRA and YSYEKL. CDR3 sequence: CASSQPNMNTEAFL. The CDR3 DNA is TGCGCCAGCAGCCAACCGAACATGAACACTGAAGCTTTCCTT.

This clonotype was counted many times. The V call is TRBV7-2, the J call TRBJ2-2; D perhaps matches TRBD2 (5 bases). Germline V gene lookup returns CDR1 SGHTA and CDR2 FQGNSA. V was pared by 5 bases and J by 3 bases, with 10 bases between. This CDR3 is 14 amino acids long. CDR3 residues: CASSLTRDTGELFF. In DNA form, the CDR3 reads TGTGCCAGCAGCCTCACTAGGGACACCGGGGAGCTGTTTTTT.